The text below deals with one T cell receptor (beta chain). This entry belongs to a study of blood T cell repertoires in COVID-19. Whole-study context: Nucleic acid was either cDNA or gDNA, and it came from T cells, B-cell-depleted T cells, or PBMCs.

Data came from immunoSEQ multiplex PCR; TCRdb stores just in-frame clones and leaves some out. The table shows approximately 58,000 clones, with 81% occurring only once. This clonotype was obtained from a man aged 55 to 70 with COVID-19, enrolled during active disease. Sequenced material: peripheral blood.

CDR3 residues: CATARTGGSSYEQYF. CDR3 bases: TGTGCCACAGCGAGGACCGGAGGAAGCTCCTACGAGCAGTACTTC. The V gene is TRBV15, the J gene TRBJ2-7; TRBD2 might be the D (5 bases). The CDR3 loop spans 15 amino acids. Germline CDR1 reads LNHNV; CDR2 reads YYDKDF (reference sequence). Trimming left V 9 bases short and J 0 bases short, with 18 bases between.